The 21 T cell receptor beta chains presented below share a single source sample, sequenced in a study of cytotoxic CD8 clonotypes in ibrutinib-treated CLL. The table came from immunoSEQ multiplex PCR; TCRdb's copy has only in-frame clones and leaves some out. This sample has around 70,000 clones; just over 90% occur once, and the top ten carry approximately 3.1%. Sequencing was performed on PBMCs, taken after 12 months of ibrutinib treatment. The receptors stem from a human donor with chronic lymphocytic leukemia.

The V and J genes are TRBV6-5 and TRBJ2-7; 7 nucleotides align to TRBD1. This CDR3 region has 14 residues. V lost 5 bases, J lost 2 bases, and 6 bases stayed unmatched. Germline-derived CDR1 and CDR2 are MNHEY and SVGAGI. The CDR3 DNA reads TGTGCCAGCAGTCAACCGGGACAGACCTACGAGCAGTACTTC. This codes for CASSQPGQTYEQYF.

The CDR3 here is CASSIPGLAETYQETQYF. CDR3 in DNA: TGTGCCAGCTCAATTCCGGGACTAGCGGAGACGTACCAAGAGACCCAGTACTTC. The chain carries TRBV18 and TRBJ2-5; 11 bases align to TRBD2. Trimming at V came to 5 bases and at J to 0 bases, leaving 11 bases not matched to a gene. The CDR3 consists of 18 residues. CDR1 is KGHSH and CDR2 is LQKENI in the germline V gene.

This chain connects TRBV5-1 to TRBJ2-3; possible D gene TRBD1, 6 bases. Trimming stripped 4 bases from V and 6 bases from J, with 9 bases between. The germline V gene has CDR1 SGHRS and CDR2 YFSETQ. The CDR3 totals 12 residues. CDR3 protein: CASSRQEDTQYF. As DNA, the CDR3 is TGCGCCAGCAGCAGACAGGAGGATACGCAGTATTTT.

Notes on this clone: Other nucleotide sequences in the sample specify the same CDR3. This chain uses TRBV5-1 with TRBJ1-5; the match to TRBD1 covers 7 bases. After removal of 0 bases from V and 1 base from J, the junction contained 1 base not matched to a gene. Germline CDR1 reads SGHRS; CDR2 reads YFSETQ. The CDR3 totals 15 residues. CDR3 bases: TGCGCCAGCAGCTTGGAGGGGGCCAGCAATCAGCCCCAGCATTTT. Translating it yields CASSLEGASNQPQHF.

V is TRBV27 and J is TRBJ1-3; 7 bases agree with TRBD1. The V gene's germline CDR1 is MNHEY and CDR2 SMNVEV (reference sequence). There are 17 residues in the CDR3. Trimming took 6 bases from V and 0 from J; bases not matched to a gene: 11. The CDR3 here is CASSPWGGQFSGNTIYF. The CDR3 DNA sequence: TGTGCCAGCAGCCCATGGGGGGGACAGTTCTCTGGAAACACCATATATTTT.

J is TRBJ1-2 and V is TRBV19; 10 nucleotides match TRBD1. This CDR3 has 15 residues. Germline-derived CDR1 and CDR2 are LNHDA and SQIVND (reference sequence). Trimming removed 4 bases from V and 3 bases from J; junction bases left unmatched: 5. The CDR3 DNA reads TGTGCCAGTAGTAAGACGGGACAGGGGTACTATGGCTACACCTTC. Translating it yields CASSKTGQGYYGYTF.

The chain combines TRBV19 with TRBJ2-3; no firm D call. Germline V gene data show CDR1 as LNHDA and CDR2 as SQIVND (reference sequence). The CDR3 runs to 11 residues. Between the trimmed V and J ends, which lost 6 bases and 3 bases, there was a span of 4 bases. The CDR3 loop is CASSRTDTQYF. For the CDR3, the DNA is TGTGCCAGTAGCAGAACAGATACGCAGTATTTT.

This clone was detected only once. This chain joins TRBV4-1 and TRBJ2-1, with a weak D call TRBD1 (5 bases). Germline values: CDR1 MGHRA, CDR2 YSYEKL. Trimming cost V 0 bases and J 2 bases, with 11 bases left between them. This CDR3 is built from 16 residues. CDR3 protein: CASSQDTGLTYNEQFF. The CDR3 nucleotides are TGCGCCAGCAGCCAAGATACAGGCTTAACCTACAATGAGCAGTTCTTC.

The gene calls are TRBV6-6 and TRBJ2-2, with a tentative D call TRBD2 (6 bases). The ends were cut back, 4 bases at V and 5 bases at J, with 11 bases in the middle. CDR3 length equals 14 residues. Per the germline V gene, CDR1 is MNHNY and CDR2 is SVGAGI (reference sequence). The CDR3 DNA reads TGTGCCAGCAGTTCCACGCGGGAAACCGGGGAGCTGTTTTTT. Translated: CASSSTRETGELFF.

This chain uses TRBV5-1 with TRBJ2-4; D not certain. V lost 5 bases, J lost 2 bases, and 8 bases lay in between. The CDR3 covers 13 residues. Germline CDR1 SGHRS, CDR2 YFSETQ. The CDR3 here is CASSLWTKNIQYF. DNA of the CDR3: TGCGCCAGCAGTTTATGGACCAAAAACATTCAGTACTTC.

The chain uses TRBV11-1 and TRBJ1-4; 10 bases are a match to TRBD1. Germline loops: CDR1 SGHAT, CDR2 FQDESV (reference sequence). This CDR3 is 15 amino acids long. With V trimmed by 5 bases and J by 6 bases, 6 bases remained unmatched. Here the CDR3 reads CASSNRTGGDEKLFF. The CDR3 bases are TGTGCCAGCAGCAACCGGACAGGGGGGGATGAAAAACTGTTTTTT.

The chain joins TRBV6-1 to TRBJ1-2; 9 bases align to TRBD1. Germline V lookup: CDR1 MNHNS, CDR2 SASEGT. With 3 bases clipped from V and 5 bases from J, the junction kept 4 bases outside the gene matches. The CDR3 extends over 14 amino acids. The DNA of the CDR3 is TGTGCCAGCAGTGAGCTGGGACAGGGATATGGCTACACCTTC. Translation: CASSELGQGYGYTF.

V gene TRBV6-1 combines with J gene TRBJ2-4; TRBD1 is a possible D gene (5 bases). Germline V gene sequence: CDR1 MNHNS, CDR2 SASEGT. CDR3 length: 16 amino acids. Between the trimmed V and J ends, which lost 2 bases and 7 bases, there was a span of 18 bases. The DNA of the CDR3 is TGTGCCAGCAGTGAATTGGGCGCGCAGGGAAAGAACATTCAGTACTTC. Translating gives CASSELGAQGKNIQYF.

The V gene is TRBV30, the J gene TRBJ1-4, with a possible D match to TRBD1 (6 bases). Trimming stripped 0 bases from V and 7 bases from J, with 21 bases between. This CDR3 has 17 amino acids. Germline lookup yields CDR1 GTSNPN and CDR2 SVGIG (reference sequence). CDR3 protein: CAWSVLSGALGGEKLFF. CDR3 nucleotides: TGTGCCTGGAGTGTACTGTCAGGGGCTCTTGGAGGTGAAAAACTGTTTTTT.

This rearrangement joins TRBV5-4 to TRBJ2-7, with 9 nucleotides matching TRBD2. Trimming cost V 4 bases and J 4 bases; bases outside gene matches: 6. Looked up from germline, CDR1 is SGHNT and CDR2 is YYREEE (reference sequence). The CDR3 contains 14 residues. This CDR3 reads CASSHSGSRYEQYF. The CDR3 DNA sequence: TGTGCCAGCAGCCATAGCGGGAGTCGGTACGAGCAGTACTTC. The full variable domain, rest sourced from reference TRBV5-4 and TRBJ2-7, is ETGVTQSPTHLIKTRGQQVTLRCSSQSGHNTVSWYQQALGQGPQFIFQYYREEENGRGNFPPRFSGLQFPNYSSELNVNALELDDSALYLCASSHSGSRYEQYFGPGTRLTVT.

This chain links TRBV7-3 with TRBJ2-1; 8 bases map to TRBD2. Germline CDR1 and CDR2: SGHTA and FQGTGA. This CDR3 spans 15 amino acids. V shed 6 bases and J 4 bases; nucleotides not matched to a gene: 8. The CDR3 DNA reads TGTGCCAGCAGATCGTTAGCGGGACCGTACAATGAGCAGTTCTTC. This translates into CASRSLAGPYNEQFF.

The chain is built from TRBV18 and TRBJ2-3, with no clear D. The CDR3 length is 13 residues. Germline CDR1 KGHSH, CDR2 LQKENI. Trimming cost V 0 bases and J 4 bases, with 5 bases left between them. The CDR3 DNA reads as TGTGCCAGCTCACCACCGGTGGCAGATACGCAGTATTTT. Protein sequence: CASSPPVADTQYF.

V usage is TRBV28 and J usage is TRBJ2-4; D uncertain. Trimming removed 3 bases at V and 0 bases at J, with 9 bases between. The CDR3 is 15 residues long. The germline CDR1 and CDR2 sequences are MDHEN and SYDVKM. CDR3 sequence reads: CASSLAELAKNIQYF. For the CDR3, the DNA is TGTGCCAGCAGTTTGGCGGAGCTAGCCAAAAACATTCAGTACTTC.

This sequence joins TRBV2 and TRBJ2-3, with D possibly matching TRBD2 (5 bases). Germline V gives CDR1 SNHLY, CDR2 FYNNEI. CDR3 length equals 14 residues. Trimming took off 8 bases at V and 2 bases at J, with 14 bases between the two ends. This CDR3 reads CASWTGSFTDTQYF. As DNA, the CDR3 is TGTGCCAGCTGGACGGGGTCTTTCACAGATACGCAGTATTTT.

The chain uses TRBV27 and TRBJ1-4; unclear D gene. Germline CDR1 MNHEY, CDR2 SMNVEV (reference sequence). The V end was cut by 4 bases, the J end by 4 bases, with 13 bases between. The CDR3 has 15 residues. The CDR3 nucleotides are TGTGCCAGCAGTTCACCTAGTACGGGTAATGAAAAACTGTTTTTT. Protein: CASSSPSTGNEKLFF.

The V call is TRBV23-1, the J call TRBJ1-1; D remains ambiguous. TRBV23-1 qualifies as an ORF whose function is uncertain. V was trimmed by 1 base and J by 1 base, leaving 22 bases between them. This CDR3 region has 19 residues. The CDR3 DNA sequence: TGCGCCAGCAGTCAATACAATGGGTTCCGTAGAGCACCGAACACTGAAGCTTTCTTT. Its protein is CASSQYNGFRRAPNTEAFF.